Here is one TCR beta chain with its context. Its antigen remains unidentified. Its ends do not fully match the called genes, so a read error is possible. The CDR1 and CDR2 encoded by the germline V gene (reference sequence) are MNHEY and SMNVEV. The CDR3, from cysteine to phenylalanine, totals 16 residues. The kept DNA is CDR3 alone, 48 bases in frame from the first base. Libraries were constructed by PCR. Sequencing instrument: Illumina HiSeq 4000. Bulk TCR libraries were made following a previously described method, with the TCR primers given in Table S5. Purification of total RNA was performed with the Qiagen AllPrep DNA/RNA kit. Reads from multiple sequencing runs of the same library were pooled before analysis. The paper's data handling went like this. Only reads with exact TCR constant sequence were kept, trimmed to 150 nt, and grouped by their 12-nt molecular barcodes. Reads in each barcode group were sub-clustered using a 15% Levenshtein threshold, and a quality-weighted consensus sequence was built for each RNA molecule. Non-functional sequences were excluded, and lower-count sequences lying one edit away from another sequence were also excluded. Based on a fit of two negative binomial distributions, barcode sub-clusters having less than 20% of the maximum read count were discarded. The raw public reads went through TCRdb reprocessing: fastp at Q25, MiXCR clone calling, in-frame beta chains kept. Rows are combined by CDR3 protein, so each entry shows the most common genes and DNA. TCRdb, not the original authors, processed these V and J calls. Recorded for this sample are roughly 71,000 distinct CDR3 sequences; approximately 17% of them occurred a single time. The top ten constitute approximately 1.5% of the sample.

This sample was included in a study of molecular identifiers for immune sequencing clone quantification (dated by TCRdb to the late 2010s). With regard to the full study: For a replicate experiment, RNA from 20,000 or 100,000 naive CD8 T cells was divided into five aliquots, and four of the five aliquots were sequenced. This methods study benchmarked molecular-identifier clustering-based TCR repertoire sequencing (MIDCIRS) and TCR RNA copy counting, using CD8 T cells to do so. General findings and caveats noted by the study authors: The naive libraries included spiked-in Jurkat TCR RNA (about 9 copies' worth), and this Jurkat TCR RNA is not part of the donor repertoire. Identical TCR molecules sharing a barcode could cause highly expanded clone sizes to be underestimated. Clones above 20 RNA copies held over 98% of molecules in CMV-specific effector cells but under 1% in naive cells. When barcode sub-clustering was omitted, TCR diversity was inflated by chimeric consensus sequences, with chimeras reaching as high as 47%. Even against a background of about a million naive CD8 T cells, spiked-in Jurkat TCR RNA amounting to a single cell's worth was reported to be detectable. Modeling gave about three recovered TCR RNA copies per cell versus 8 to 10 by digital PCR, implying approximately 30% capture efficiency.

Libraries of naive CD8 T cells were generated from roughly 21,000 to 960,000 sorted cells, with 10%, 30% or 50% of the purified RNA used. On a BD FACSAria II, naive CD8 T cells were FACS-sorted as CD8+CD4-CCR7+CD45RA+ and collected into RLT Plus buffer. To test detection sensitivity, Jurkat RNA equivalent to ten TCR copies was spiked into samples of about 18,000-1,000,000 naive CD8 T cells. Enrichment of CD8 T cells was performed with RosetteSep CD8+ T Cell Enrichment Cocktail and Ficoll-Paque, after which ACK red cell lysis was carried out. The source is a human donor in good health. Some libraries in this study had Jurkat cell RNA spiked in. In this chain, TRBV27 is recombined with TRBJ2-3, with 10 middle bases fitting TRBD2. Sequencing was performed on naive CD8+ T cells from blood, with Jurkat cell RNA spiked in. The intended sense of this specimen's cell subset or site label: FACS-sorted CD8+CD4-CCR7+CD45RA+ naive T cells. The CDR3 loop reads CTSRLGLAGDLDTQYF. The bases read TGCACCAGCAGATTAGGGCTAGCGGGAGATCTTGATACGCAGTATTTT.